What follows are 10 T cell receptor beta chains derived from one specimen sequenced in a study of T-cell reconstitution after alpha-beta-depleted transplantation in children. Researchers prepared the TCRbeta library using unique molecular identifiers, the study reports. Via MiXCR, TCRdb re-called the PCR reads, giving one row per CDR3 protein. The sample gives around 300,000 distinct CDR3 sequences, 23% of which show up once; about 10% is in the top ten. Sequenced material: PBMCs, mostly from graft donor cells, taken 180 days after TCRalphabeta/CD19-depleted stem cell transplant. The receptors shown here come from a male patient between 5 and 17 years old who had a stem cell transplant for acute lymphoblastic leukemia, so the T cells may come from the graft donor.

In the case of this clonotype: The junction departs from germline at one end; a sequencing error may be responsible. This sequence joins TRBV13 and TRBJ1-1; 7 bases agree with TRBD1. The CDR3 has 14 residues. Germline CDR1 is PRHDT and CDR2 is FYEKMQ (reference sequence). CDR3 in DNA: TGTGCCACCAGCCAAGGGGGCCTGAGCACTGAAGCTTTCTTT. It is translated as CATSQGGLSTEAFF.

J is TRBJ1-1 and V is TRBV5-1; D is uncertain. This CDR3 is built from 12 residues. V lost 7 bases, J lost 6 bases, and 13 bases lay in between. From germline, CDR1 is SGHRS and CDR2 YFSETQ. This CDR3 is CASASIGAEAFF. CDR3 bases: TGCGCCAGCGCGTCCATAGGCGCTGAAGCTTTCTTT.

J is TRBJ2-1 and V is TRBV9; 7 bases agree with TRBD2. The CDR3 is 14 amino acids. Germline CDR1 is SGDLS and CDR2 is YYNGEE. The J segment lost 6 bases and the V segment lost 2 bases, leaving 5 bases of the junction unmatched. CDR3 protein: CASSVASGINEQFF. The DNA of the CDR3 is TGTGCCAGCAGCGTGGCTAGCGGCATCAATGAGCAGTTCTTC. Variable domain in full (rest from reference TRBV9 and TRBJ2-1): DSGVTQTPKHLITATGQRVTLRCSPRSGDLSVYWYQQSLDQGLQFLIQYYNGEERAKGNILERFSAQQFPDLHSELNLSSLELGDSALYFCASSVASGINEQFFGPGTRLTVL.

V and J are TRBV5-1 and TRBJ2-7; no firm D call. Trimming took off 0 bases at V and 2 bases at J, with 9 bases between the two ends. Germline V gene lookup returns CDR1 SGHRS and CDR2 YFSETQ. The CDR3 extends over 14 amino acids. The DNA of the CDR3 is TGCGCCAGCAGCTTGGACATAACGGCCTACGAGCAGTACTTC. Encoded protein: CASSLDITAYEQYF.

This clonotype was recorded a few times. The J gene is TRBJ1-3, the V gene TRBV20-1; D possibly corresponds to TRBD1 (5 bases). V lost 3 bases and J 14 bases, leaving 17 bases between the germline ends. Germline lookup yields CDR1 DFQATT and CDR2 SNEGSKA (reference sequence). This CDR3 has 12 amino acids. The CDR3 region has the DNA TGCAGTGCTAGGGGACGAGGAGGCATCCTATATTTT. Translation: CSARGRGGILYF.

The chain is built from TRBV7-8 and TRBJ2-7; D is possibly TRBD2 (5 bases). CDR1 and CDR2 from the germline V gene are SGHVS and FQNEAQ. The CDR3 extends over 16 amino acids. V was shortened by 2 bases and J by 2 bases, with 16 bases between the two germline ends. CDR3 region: CASSLIPGGGPYEQYF. The CDR3 DNA reads TGTGCCAGCAGCTTAATTCCCGGAGGAGGCCCCTACGAGCAGTACTTC.

This clonotype appeared a few times. CDR3 in DNA: TGCAGTGCTAGCCGGGATGGGAATCAGCCCCAGCATTTT. Its translation is CSASRDGNQPQHF. The V call is TRBV20-1, the J call TRBJ1-5, with D unresolved. V was pared by 3 bases and J by 4 bases, with 10 bases between. Germline V gives CDR1 DFQATT, CDR2 SNEGSKA (reference sequence). This CDR3 has 13 residues.

The chain uses TRBV21-1 and TRBJ2-1; TRBD2 is the table's D call and was not checked against the DNA. TRBV21-1 is an annotated pseudogene. The CDR3 extends over 16 amino acids. The CDR3 is CASSGRLAGEYNEQFF. The CDR3 DNA follows: TGTGCCAGCAGCGGGCGACTAGCGGGCGAATACAATGAGCAGTTCTTC.

The chain employs TRBV7-8 and TRBJ2-1; D remains ambiguous. CDR3 length equals 13 residues. Germline V gives CDR1 SGHVS, CDR2 FQNEAQ. V was shortened by 0 bases and J by 7 bases, with 7 bases between the two germline ends. The CDR3 coding sequence is TGTGCCAGCAGCTTAGCGCGAGAAAATGAGCAGTTCTTC. This codes for CASSLARENEQFF.

This clonotype was counted between two and nine times. This chain uses TRBV7-8 with TRBJ2-5, with D unclear. Per germline, CDR1 SGHVS and CDR2 FQNEAQ. The CDR3 spans 15 residues. V gave up 0 bases and J gave up 5 bases, with 13 bases separating them. The CDR3 coding sequence is TGTGCCAGCAGCTTAGCTCCGGGTTTTGGGGAGACCCAGTACTTC. Translating it yields CASSLAPGFGETQYF.